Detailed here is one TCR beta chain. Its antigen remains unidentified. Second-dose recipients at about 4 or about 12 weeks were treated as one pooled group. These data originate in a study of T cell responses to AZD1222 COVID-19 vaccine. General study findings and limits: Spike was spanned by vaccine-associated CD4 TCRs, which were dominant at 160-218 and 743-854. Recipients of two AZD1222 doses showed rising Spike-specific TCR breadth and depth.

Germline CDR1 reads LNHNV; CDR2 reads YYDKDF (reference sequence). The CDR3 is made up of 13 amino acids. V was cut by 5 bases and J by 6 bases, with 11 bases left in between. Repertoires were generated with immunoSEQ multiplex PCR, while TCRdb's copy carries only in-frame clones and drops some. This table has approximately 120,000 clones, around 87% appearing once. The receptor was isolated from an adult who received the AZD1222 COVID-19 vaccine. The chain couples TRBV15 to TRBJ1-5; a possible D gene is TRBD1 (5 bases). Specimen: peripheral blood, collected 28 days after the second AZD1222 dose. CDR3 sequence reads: CATSPMGGQPQHF. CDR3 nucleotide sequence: TGTGCCACCAGCCCTATGGGGGGTCAGCCCCAGCATTTT.